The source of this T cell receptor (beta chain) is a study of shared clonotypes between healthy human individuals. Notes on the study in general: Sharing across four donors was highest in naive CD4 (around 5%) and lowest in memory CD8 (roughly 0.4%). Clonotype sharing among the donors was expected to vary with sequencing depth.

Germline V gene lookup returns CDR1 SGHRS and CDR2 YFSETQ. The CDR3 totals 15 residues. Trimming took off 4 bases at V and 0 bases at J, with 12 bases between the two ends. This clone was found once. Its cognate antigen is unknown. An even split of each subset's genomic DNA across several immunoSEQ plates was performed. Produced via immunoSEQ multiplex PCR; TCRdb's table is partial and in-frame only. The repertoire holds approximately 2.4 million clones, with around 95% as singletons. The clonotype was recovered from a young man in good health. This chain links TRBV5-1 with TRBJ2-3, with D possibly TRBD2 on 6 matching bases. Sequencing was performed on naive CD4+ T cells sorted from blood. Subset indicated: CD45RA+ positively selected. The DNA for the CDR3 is TGCGCCAGCAGCCAGGGAGGACGAAGCACAGATACGCAGTATTTT. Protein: CASSQGGRSTDTQYF.